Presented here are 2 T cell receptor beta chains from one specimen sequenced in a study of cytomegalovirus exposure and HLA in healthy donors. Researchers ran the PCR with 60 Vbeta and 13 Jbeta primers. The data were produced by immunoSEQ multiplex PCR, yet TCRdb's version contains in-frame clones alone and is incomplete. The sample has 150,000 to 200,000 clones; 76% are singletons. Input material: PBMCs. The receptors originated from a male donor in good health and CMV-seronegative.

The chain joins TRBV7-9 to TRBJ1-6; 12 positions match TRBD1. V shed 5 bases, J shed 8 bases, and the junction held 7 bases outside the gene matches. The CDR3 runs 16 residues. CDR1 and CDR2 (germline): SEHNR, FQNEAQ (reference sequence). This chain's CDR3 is CASSIKGQGADSPLHF. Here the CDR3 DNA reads TGTGCCAGCAGCATAAAGGGACAGGGGGCGGATTCACCCCTCCACTTT.

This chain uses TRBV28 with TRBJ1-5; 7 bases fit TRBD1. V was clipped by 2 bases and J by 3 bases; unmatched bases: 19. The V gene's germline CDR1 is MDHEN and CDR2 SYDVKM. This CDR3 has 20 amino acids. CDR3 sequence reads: CASSLGSTGNPPFANQPQHF. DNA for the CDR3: TGTGCCAGCAGTTTAGGGTCGACAGGGAATCCACCTTTTGCCAATCAGCCCCAGCATTTT.